The 24 T cell receptor beta chains presented below share a single source sample, sequenced in a study of metastatic and nonmetastatic thyroid tumors. TCRdb redid the clone calls on the PCR reads using MiXCR. This sample yields 65,000 to 70,000 clones, of which 13% to 15% are seen a single time; about 6% belongs to the top ten. Until they underwent thyroid surgery, no patient had received any treatment. The sample taken for sequencing was blood. Every receptor here comes from a male donor with papillary thyroid cancer or a benign thyroid nodule (not recorded which). Some clones in this sample may be carry-over from other donors' samples.

This clone was seen a handful of times. The chain uses TRBV6-1 and TRBJ1-1, with D possibly matching TRBD1 (5 bases). V shed 7 bases and J shed 4 bases, with 22 bases lying between them. This CDR3 is built from 16 residues. Per the germline V gene, CDR1 is MNHNS and CDR2 is SASEGT. The CDR3 sequence is CASTQSRGAGFTEAFF. The CDR3, as DNA: TGTGCCAGCACCCAGTCCCGAGGGGCCGGTTTCACTGAAGCTTTCTTT.

This clone was detected ten times or more. V usage is TRBV7-8 and J usage is TRBJ1-1; tentatively, D is TRBD1 (6 bases). V dropped 1 base and J dropped 4 bases, with 10 bases sitting between them. This CDR3 region has 14 residues. Germline V lookup: CDR1 SGHVS, CDR2 FQNEAQ. CDR3 in DNA: TGTGCCAGCAGCTTAGACAGGGCCGGCACTGAAGCTTTCTTT. Protein sequence: CASSLDRAGTEAFF. The complete variable domain, with remaining parts taken from reference TRBV7-8 and TRBJ1-1, reads GAGVSQSPRYKVAKRGQDVALRCDPISGHVSLFWYQQALGQGPEFLTYFQNEAQLDKSGLPSDRFFAERPEGSVSTLKIQRTQQEDSAVYLCASSLDRAGTEAFFGQGTRLTVV.

This clone has at least ten counts. The CDR3 region is CASRNLGTSGSDTQYF. The CDR3 region has the DNA TGTGCCAGCAGAAACCTCGGGACTAGCGGGAGCGATACGCAGTATTTT. The chain carries TRBV12-3 or TRBV12-4 and TRBJ2-3, with TRBD2 matching 14 bases. CDR3 length: 16 residues. Trimming took 6 bases from V and 6 from J; bases not matched to a gene: 8.

This clone appeared many times. J is TRBJ1-1 and V is TRBV27; a weak D match, TRBD1 (6 bases). This CDR3 has 15 residues. V was cut by 6 bases and J by 3 bases, with 17 bases left in between. The V gene's germline CDR1 is MNHEY and CDR2 SMNVEV (reference sequence). The CDR3 loop is CASRNPGQMDTEAFF. CDR3 DNA sequence: TGTGCCAGCAGAAACCCCGGACAGATGGACACTGAAGCTTTCTTT.

This sequence joins TRBV30 and TRBJ2-1, with 9 bases matching TRBD2. The CDR3 has 13 amino acids. The germline V gene has CDR1 GTSNPN and CDR2 SVGIG (reference sequence). V gave up 3 bases and J gave up 7 bases; unmatched junction bases: 4. The CDR3 loop is CAWRFSGGNEQFF. The CDR3 DNA sequence: TGTGCCTGGAGATTTAGCGGGGGAAATGAGCAGTTCTTC.

This clone was counted ten times or more. Other nucleotide sequences in the sample specify the same CDR3. The chain recombines TRBV14 with TRBJ2-3, with 7 nucleotides matching TRBD1. Germline V gene lookup returns CDR1 SGHDN and CDR2 FVKESK. This CDR3 is 16 amino acids long. The V and J ends lost 1 base and 2 bases, in that order; junction bases with no gene match: 6. CDR3 bases: TGTGCCAGCAGCCAAGGTGCGACAGGGAACACAGATACGCAGTATTTT. Its translation is CASSQGATGNTDTQYF.

Ten or more counts support this clone. The gene calls are TRBV5-1 and TRBJ2-1, with 7 bases fitting TRBD1. CDR1 and CDR2 from the germline V gene are SGHRS and YFSETQ. Trimming cost V 4 bases and J 3 bases; bases outside gene matches: 7. CDR3 length equals 15 residues. As DNA, the CDR3 is TGCGCCAGCAGCCTGTCCGGGACAGACTACAATGAGCAGTTCTTC. Amino acids: CASSLSGTDYNEQFF.

This clone was seen a few times. A much larger clonotype is one base distant, so this may be a read error. CDR3: CASIQAGGPYEQYF. CDR3 nucleotides: TGTGCCAGCATCCAAGCGGGAGGCCCGTACGAGCAGTACTTC. The chain joins TRBV6-1 to TRBJ2-7; 9 bases agree with TRBD2. The CDR3 length is 14 residues. V dropped 7 bases and J dropped 4; count of bases not matched to a gene: 8. Germline CDR1 reads MNHNS; CDR2 reads SASEGT.

This clone was counted at least ten times. V is TRBV6-4 and J is TRBJ2-2, with D perhaps matching TRBD1 (6 bases). Germline CDR1 MRHNA, CDR2 SNTAGT. The germline V and J ends were trimmed by 5 bases and 3 bases, with 10 bases remaining between them. This CDR3 has 14 amino acids. As DNA, the CDR3 is TGTGCCAGCAGTCCGGGACAAGACACCGGGGAGCTGTTTTTT. As protein: CASSPGQDTGELFF.

This clone was recorded many times. The chain links TRBV24-1 to TRBJ2-1; D remains unclear. Germline CDR1 KGHDR, CDR2 SFDVKD. CDR3 length equals 17 residues. Trimming left V 1 base short and J 3 bases short, with 15 bases between. CDR3 sequence: CATSDLVWAQRYNEQFF. For the CDR3, the DNA is TGTGCCACCAGTGATTTAGTGTGGGCGCAGCGCTACAATGAGCAGTTCTTC.

This clone was recorded at least ten times. This chain joins TRBV28 and TRBJ2-1; a weak D match, TRBD2 (5 bases). CDR1 and CDR2 from the germline V gene are MDHEN and SYDVKM. CDR3 length: 15 amino acids. Trimming took 5 bases from V and 10 from J, leaving 21 bases between them. This CDR3 is CASSPTSRGIQEQFF. For the CDR3, the DNA is TGTGCCAGCAGTCCTACGAGCCGGGGAATTCAAGAGCAGTTCTTC.

This clone was detected many times. The gene calls are TRBV11-2 and TRBJ1-1; 7 nucleotides align to TRBD1. The CDR3 is 15 amino acids. V lost 4 bases and J lost 0; bases outside the gene matches: 5. Germline CDR1 and CDR2: SGHAT and FQNNGV. The DNA of the CDR3 is TGTGCCAGCAGCTATCGGGACAGCATGAACACTGAAGCTTTCTTT. As protein: CASSYRDSMNTEAFF.

In this sample, this clone turned up many times. The chain recombines TRBV6-5 with TRBJ2-6, with a possible D match to TRBD2 (5 bases). Trimming pared 0 bases from V and 1 base from J, leaving 10 bases between. Germline V gives CDR1 MNHEY, CDR2 SVGAGI. The CDR3 has 17 amino acids. CDR3 region: CASSYSGVSSGANVLTF. The CDR3 bases are TGTGCCAGCAGTTACTCCGGGGTCTCGTCTGGGGCCAACGTCCTGACTTTC.

This clone was seen at least ten times. The chain combines TRBV10-3 with TRBJ2-7, with 7 bases identical to TRBD2. The V segment lost 0 bases and the J segment 4 bases; nucleotides outside the gene matches: 15. The CDR3 is 18 amino acids. CDR1 is ENHRY and CDR2 is SYGVKD in the germline V gene. CDR3 amino acids: CAISESAPYGGSSYEQYF. The CDR3 coding sequence is TGTGCCATCAGTGAGTCGGCCCCTTATGGCGGGAGTAGTTACGAGCAGTACTTC.

This clone was counted many times. This chain connects TRBV4-1 to TRBJ2-4; 10 nucleotides agree with TRBD2. Per the germline V gene, CDR1 is MGHRA and CDR2 is YSYEKL. CDR3 length: 17 residues. The V gene end was trimmed by 1 base and the J gene end by 4 bases; junction bases not matched to a gene: 7. CDR3 in DNA: TGCGCCAGCAGCCAAGTATCTAGCGGGAGAACTAAAAACATTCAGTACTTC. This translates into CASSQVSSGRTKNIQYF.

This clone was picked up many times. The identical CDR3 is also encoded by other nucleotide sequences in the sample. V is TRBV10-1 and J is TRBJ2-7; 10 bases fit TRBD2. CDR3 length equals 14 residues. The junction had 5 bases not matched to a gene; V was cut back by 2 bases and J by 7 bases. CDR1 is WNHNN and CDR2 is SYGVQD in the germline V gene (reference sequence). The CDR3 sequence is CASSEGLAAPEQYF. In DNA form, the CDR3 reads TGCGCCAGCAGTGAGGGACTAGCGGCTCCGGAGCAGTACTTC.

This clone was seen a few times. The rearrangement joins TRBV24-1 to TRBJ1-2; the match to TRBD1 covers 8 bases. Germline loops: CDR1 KGHDR, CDR2 SFDVKD. This CDR3 region has 14 residues. Trimming at V came to 4 bases and at J to 4 bases, leaving 4 bases not matched to a gene. CDR3 sequence reads: CATSDSGGAYGYTF. The CDR3 coding sequence is TGTGCCACCAGTGACTCAGGGGGCGCCTATGGCTACACCTTC.

The CDR3 nucleotides are TGTGCCAGCAGCGAGGCTAGAGGGAGCCCCGAGCAGTACTTC. Protein product: CASSEARGSPEQYF. The chain uses TRBV6-1 and TRBJ2-7; a weak D match, TRBD2 (5 bases). This CDR3 region has 14 residues. Trimming pared 6 bases from V and 6 bases from J, leaving 18 bases between. In germline, CDR1 is MNHNS, CDR2 SASEGT.

This clone has just a few counts. A much larger clone differs by one base, so this may be a read error. The V call is TRBV6-2 or TRBV6-3, the J call TRBJ1-1, with a possible D match to TRBD1 (6 bases). The CDR3 has 15 residues. Germline V gene sequence: CDR1 MNHEY, CDR2 SVGEGT. The CDR3 nucleotides are TGTACCAGCAGTCTGGGGGCAATGGTGAACACTGAAGCTTTCTTT. It encodes CTSSLGAMVNTEAFF.

Turning to this clone: Just one base apart from a much larger clone, this may be a read error. The chain couples TRBV29-1 to TRBJ2-1; 11 bases fit TRBD2. The length of the CDR3 is 11 residues. CDR1 SQVTM and CDR2 ANQGSEA come from the germline V gene. The CDR3 DNA follows: TGCAGCGTTGAAGGCCTGACTAGCGGGGACTTC. This translates into CSVEGLTSGDF.

This clone was counted many times. The chain has TRBV7-3 and TRBJ2-7; no clear D. The germline CDR1 and CDR2 sequences are SGHTA and FQGTGA. V dropped 5 bases and J dropped 4 bases, with 15 bases sitting between them. CDR3 length: 14 residues. The CDR3 nucleotides read TGTGCCAGCAGCCCGTCGACGGATTCATACGAGCAGTACTTC. Protein product: CASSPSTDSYEQYF.

The chain employs TRBV7-3 and TRBJ2-5, with 8 bases aligning to TRBD2. The CDR3 is 15 amino acids. The trim removed 0 bases at V and 5 bases at J, leaving 5 bases unmatched. Looked up from germline, CDR1 is SGHTA and CDR2 is FQGTGA. CDR3 in DNA: TGTGCCAGCAGCTTAACATGGACTAGCCTCGAGACCCAGTACTTC. Translation: CASSLTWTSLETQYF.

This clone appeared a few times. This may be a read error: a much more frequent sequence differs by one nucleotide. V is TRBV30 and J is TRBJ2-2, with 7 bases lining up with TRBD2. CDR3 size: 14 residues. Germline lookup yields CDR1 GTSNPN and CDR2 SVGIG (reference sequence). As DNA, the CDR3 is TGTGTCTGGAAGCGCCTAGCGGTTACCGGGGAGCTGTTTTTT. Translating gives CVWKRLAVTGELFF.

The chain uses TRBV19 and TRBJ2-7; D uncertain. Germline CDR1 LNHDA, CDR2 SQIVND (reference sequence). V was trimmed by 10 bases and J by 0 bases, leaving 13 bases between them. The CDR3 totals 13 residues. The DNA for the CDR3 is TGTGCCATTAGCCCAGTGTACTCCTACGAGCAGTACTTC. It translates to CAISPVYSYEQYF.